This TCR beta chain was retrieved from a study of OX40 agonist ivuxolimab in advanced cancers. Across the whole study: Clinicians treated patients with ivuxolimab, an agonistic anti-OX40 (CD134) antibody.

Germline V gene data show CDR1 as SGHTA and CDR2 as FQGNSA. V was pared by 1 base and J by 1 base, with 7 bases between. The CDR3 sequence is 14 residues long. Produced via immunoSEQ multiplex PCR; TCRdb's table is partial and in-frame only. This sample carries about 84,000 clones, more than 75% of them seen once, and the ten largest clones take roughly 2.7%. Note on this clone: Its specificity is unknown.

General study results and limits: Clonal expansion by week 6 occurred in CD4+ and CD8+ blood T cells (at 0.1 to 3.0 mg/kg). The specificity for antigen of the expanded peripheral T cells was not determined.

The chain is built from TRBV7-2 and TRBJ1-1, with D hard to call. The TCR sequence derives from an adult with an advanced solid tumor such as melanoma, head and neck, liver or kidney cancer. Sequencing used CD4+ or CD8+ T cells sorted from blood, obtained in a trial of the OX40 agonist ivuxolimab. CDR3: CASSLEPRNTEAFF. Here the CDR3 DNA reads TGTGCCAGCAGCTTAGAGCCCCGGAACACTGAAGCTTTCTTT.